Below, one T cell receptor beta chain is given with its context. Its specificity is not known. The data were produced by immunoSEQ multiplex PCR, yet TCRdb's version contains in-frame clones alone and is incomplete. The top ten clones hold about 2.9% of a sample with about 200,000 clones, 88% of them seen once. The sample originates from a study of cytomegalovirus exposure and HLA in healthy donors. Study conclusions and caveats: In vitro, a few CMV-associated chains proved specific for CMV antigens.

V lost 4 bases and J 4 bases, leaving 17 bases between the germline ends. CDR1 and CDR2 from the germline V gene are SQVTM and ANQGSEA. The CDR3 length is 14 residues. The J gene is TRBJ2-7, the V gene TRBV29-1, with D possibly being TRBD2 (6 bases). This clonotype was sampled from a woman younger than 30 in good health and CMV-seronegative. The sequenced sample consisted of PBMCs. The CDR3 protein is CSVVFERAGYEQYF. The CDR3 DNA is TGCAGCGTTGTCTTTGAGCGGGCCGGGTACGAGCAGTACTTC.